These 23 T cell receptor beta chains originate from one sample sequenced in a study of blood T cell repertoires in COVID-19. Measured with immunoSEQ multiplex PCR; TCRdb has only the in-frame clones, and not every one. The table has some 320,000 clones, roughly nine tenths seen once; the top ten hold 2% to 3%. Source material: PBMCs or T cells enriched from blood (not recorded which). These receptors were obtained from a man in his sixties who had recovered from COVID-19.

The V and J genes are TRBV12-5 and TRBJ1-5; D is unresolved. The V gene's germline CDR1 is LGHNT and CDR2 FRNRAP. V dropped 1 base and J dropped 0 bases, with 13 bases sitting between them. This CDR3 has 17 amino acids. The CDR3: CASGLATYRDSNQPQHF. CDR3 in DNA: TGTGCTAGTGGTTTGGCCACCTACAGAGATAGCAATCAGCCCCAGCATTTT.

This clone has more than one count but fewer than ten. V usage is TRBV7-9 and J usage is TRBJ2-3; 7 nucleotides align to TRBD2. The CDR3 covers 14 residues. CDR1 SEHNR and CDR2 FQNEAQ come from the germline V gene (reference sequence). J lost 3 bases, V lost 5 bases, and 5 bases had no gene match. This CDR3 is CASSAKLATDTQYF. CDR3 nucleotides: TGTGCCAGCAGCGCAAAACTAGCGACAGATACGCAGTATTTT.

The chain is built from TRBV27 and TRBJ2-7, with 10 bases matching TRBD2. Per the germline V gene, CDR1 is MNHEY and CDR2 is SMNVEV (reference sequence). The CDR3 loop spans 15 amino acids. After removal of 5 bases from V and 2 bases from J, the junction contained 6 bases not matched to a gene. CDR3 in amino acids: CASSDRTSGTYEQYF. CDR3 nucleotides: TGTGCCAGCAGTGACCGGACTAGCGGAACCTACGAGCAGTACTTC.

The CDR3 reads CASSYGGGQGTEAFF. CDR3 nucleotide sequence: TGTGCCAGCAGCTACGGGGGTGGGCAGGGCACTGAAGCTTTCTTT. The rearrangement uses TRBV11-3 and TRBJ1-1; TRBD1 might be the D (5 bases). The V gene lost 4 bases and the J gene lost 4 bases, with 16 bases spanning the gap. Germline CDR1 reads SGHNT; CDR2 reads YENEEA. The CDR3 runs 15 residues.

This chain uses TRBV4-3 with TRBJ2-5; 9 bases fit TRBD2. The V gene end was trimmed by 0 bases and the J gene end by 5 bases; junction bases not matched to a gene: 7. CDR3 length: 16 amino acids. Germline CDR1 reads LGHNA; CDR2 reads YSLEER. The CDR3 nucleotides are TGCGCCAGCAGCCAAGAATGGCGGGGGGGAGCGGAGACCCAGTACTTC. Translating gives CASSQEWRGGAETQYF.

V gene TRBV4-1 combines with J gene TRBJ2-3; possibly TRBD1 for D (5 bases). The V gene lost 0 bases and the J gene lost 3 bases, with 13 bases spanning the gap. The germline CDR1 and CDR2 sequences are MGHRA and YSYEKL. CDR3 length equals 16 residues. In DNA form, the CDR3 reads TGCGCCAGCAGCCAAGAAGGTGGCAGGGTGACAGATACGCAGTATTTT. The encoded protein is CASSQEGGRVTDTQYF.

V and J are TRBV19 and TRBJ2-2, with TRBD2 identical over 14 bases. The CDR3 sequence is 17 residues long. CDR1 LNHDA and CDR2 SQIVND come from the germline V gene (reference sequence). Unmatched junction bases numbered 4, after V lost 6 bases and J lost 1 base. Here the CDR3 DNA reads TGTGCCAGTAGGGGACTAGCGGGAGAGGGGAACACCGGGGAGCTGTTTTTT. It translates to CASRGLAGEGNTGELFF. The variable domain in full, with the rest retrieved from reference TRBV19 and TRBJ2-2, is DGGITQSPKYLFRKEGQNVTLSCEQNLNHDAMYWYRQDPGQGLRLIYYSQIVNDFQKGDIAEGYSVSREKKESFPLTVTSAQKNPTAFYLCASRGLAGEGNTGELFFGEGSRLTVL.

CDR3 protein: CASSPPGQKYEQYF. In DNA, the CDR3 is TGTGCCAGCAGCCCGCCGGGACAGAAATACGAGCAGTACTTC. The chain recombines TRBV14 with TRBJ2-7; 7 nucleotides match TRBD1. The V segment lost 4 bases and the J segment 4 bases; nucleotides outside the gene matches: 7. Germline V gene data show CDR1 as SGHDN and CDR2 as FVKESK. The CDR3 is 14 amino acids.

The chain employs TRBV7-3 and TRBJ2-3; TRBD2 aligns across 12 bases. The length of the CDR3 is 16 residues. CDR1 and CDR2 (germline): SGHTA, FQGTGA. The J segment lost 2 bases and the V segment lost 3 bases, leaving 3 bases of the junction unmatched. DNA for the CDR3: TGTGCCAGCAGCTTGGGACTAGCGGGCAACACAGATACGCAGTATTTT. It codes for CASSLGLAGNTDTQYF.

The table lists this clone with a count of one. The J gene is TRBJ1-4, the V gene TRBV2; TRBD1 aligns across 9 bases. This CDR3 has 14 amino acids. In germline, CDR1 is SNHLY, CDR2 FYNNEI. Trimming removed 6 bases from V and 8 bases from J; junction bases left unmatched: 7. CDR3 region: CASRGDRESEKLFF. The DNA for the CDR3 is TGTGCCAGCAGGGGGGACAGGGAAAGCGAAAAACTGTTTTTT.

V usage is TRBV5-1 and J usage is TRBJ1-1; TRBD1 matches 8 bases. The CDR3 covers 13 residues. With 0 bases clipped from V and 14 bases from J, the junction kept 9 bases outside the gene matches. Germline V gene sequence: CDR1 SGHRS, CDR2 YFSETQ. CDR3 DNA sequence: TGCGCCAGCAGCTTGGTACCCGGACAGGGAGGGTTCTTT. This gives the protein CASSLVPGQGGFF.

CDR3 protein: CASTPGGGNEKLFF. In DNA, the CDR3 is TGTGCCAGCACCCCGGGGGGCGGGAATGAAAAACTGTTTTTT. V gene TRBV9 combines with J gene TRBJ1-4; TRBD1 is a possible D gene (6 bases). Trimming pared 6 bases from V and 5 bases from J, leaving 14 bases between. CDR1 is SGDLS and CDR2 is YYNGEE in the germline V gene. There are 14 residues in the CDR3.

The chain links TRBV5-1 to TRBJ2-3; a weak D match, TRBD2 (5 bases). The CDR3 is 14 amino acids. Deletions cut 4 bases from V and 2 bases from J, with 11 bases between. Germline V gene data show CDR1 as SGHRS and CDR2 as YFSETQ. CDR3 DNA sequence: TGCGCCAGCAGCCTTTCTAGCTACACAGATACGCAGTATTTT. This encodes CASSLSSYTDTQYF.

The chain links TRBV7-6 to TRBJ1-1, with a possible D match to TRBD1 (5 bases). CDR3 length: 15 residues. CDR1 and CDR2 from the germline V gene are SGHVS and FNYEAQ. V was clipped by 1 base and J by 0 bases, with 9 bases between them. CDR3 nucleotides: TGTGCCAGCAGCTTAGGGGGGGACCTGAACACTGAAGCTTTCTTT. Protein product: CASSLGGDLNTEAFF.

This sequence joins TRBV7-3 and TRBJ1-6, with 9 positions matching TRBD1. This CDR3 spans 16 amino acids. J was trimmed by 8 bases and V by 0 bases; bases with no gene match: 5. Germline V lookup: CDR1 SGHTA, CDR2 FQGTGA. Written as DNA, the CDR3 is TGTGCCAGCAGCTTAACTGGGACAGGGTGGGATTCACCCCTCCACTTT. Protein sequence: CASSLTGTGWDSPLHF. The full variable domain, its missing parts supplied by reference TRBV7-3 and TRBJ1-6, is GAGVSQTPSNKVTEKGKYVELRCDPISGHTALYWYRQSLGQGPEFLIYFQGTGAADDSGLPNDRFFAVRPEGSVSTLKIQRTERGDSAVYLCASSLTGTGWDSPLHFGNGTRLTVT.

V gene TRBV2 combines with J gene TRBJ2-1, with 9 bases that match TRBD1. CDR1 is SNHLY, CDR2 FYNNEI, per germline. The CDR3 length is 15 residues. The ends lost 4 bases at V and 7 bases at J; junction bases unmatched: 8. The CDR3 nucleotides are TGTGCCAGCAGTGCCCGGACAGGGGTGTCGAATGAGCAGTTCTTC. It encodes CASSARTGVSNEQFF.

This chain uses TRBV5-8 with TRBJ2-2; D might be TRBD2 (5 bases). CDR1 is SGHTS and CDR2 is YDEGEE in the germline V gene. Trimming shortened V by 7 bases and J by 2 bases, and 9 bases separated the two germline ends. The CDR3 is 13 residues long. CDR3 sequence reads: CASGGLNTGELFF. In DNA form, the CDR3 reads TGTGCCAGCGGAGGCCTAAACACCGGGGAGCTGTTTTTT.

The V and J genes are TRBV5-5 and TRBJ1-4; D ambiguous. Germline CDR1 reads SGHKS; CDR2 reads YYEKEE (reference sequence). Trimming took off 3 bases at V and 5 bases at J, with 5 bases between the two ends. The CDR3 is made up of 12 amino acids. The CDR3 here is CASSWANEKLFF. CDR3 coding DNA: TGTGCCAGCAGCTGGGCCAATGAAAAACTGTTTTTT.

The rearrangement uses TRBV5-1 and TRBJ1-2; D ambiguous. Germline CDR1 and CDR2: SGHRS and YFSETQ. V lost 8 bases and J lost 13, with 15 bases in between. The CDR3 has 10 residues. The CDR3 DNA sequence: TGCGCCAGAGAAGAGCGACCCCTCACCTTC. Encoded protein: CAREERPLTF.

This clone was observed a handful of times. CDR3: CASSGGTEKKLFF. The DNA of the CDR3 is TGTGCCAGCAGTGGGGGGACAGAGAAAAAACTGTTTTTT. The chain carries TRBV25-1 and TRBJ1-4; TRBD1 agrees at 7 bases. V trimming: 4 bases; J trimming: 9 bases; junction bases outside the gene matches: 5. Germline V lookup: CDR1 MGHDK, CDR2 SYGVNS. The CDR3 length is 13 residues.

This sequence joins TRBV6-2 or TRBV6-3 and TRBJ2-5; 10 nucleotides match TRBD2. V lost 4 bases and J lost 5; bases outside the gene matches: 10. This CDR3 is built from 16 residues. The V gene's germline CDR1 is MNHEY and CDR2 SVGEGT. This CDR3 is CASSSGAGGPVETQYF. Written as DNA, the CDR3 is TGTGCCAGCAGTTCCGGAGCGGGAGGGCCGGTTGAGACCCAGTACTTC.

This chain joins TRBV7-8 and TRBJ1-2; TRBD1 agrees at 7 bases. V lost 1 base to trimming and J lost 14 bases; unmatched junction nucleotides: 19. The CDR3 contains 16 residues. The germline CDR1 and CDR2 sequences are SGHVS and FQNEAQ. The CDR3 loop reads CASSLEKQGPVPGRTF. The CDR3 DNA follows: TGTGCCAGCAGCTTAGAAAAACAGGGGCCTGTCCCTGGGAGAACCTTC. The variable domain in full, with the rest retrieved from reference TRBV7-8 and TRBJ1-2, is GAGVSQSPRYKVAKRGQDVALRCDPISGHVSLFWYQQALGQGPEFLTYFQNEAQLDKSGLPSDRFFAERPEGSVSTLKIQRTQQEDSAVYLCASSLEKQGPVPGRTFGSGTRLTVV.

This chain joins TRBV3-1 (or the pseudogene TRBV3-2) and TRBJ1-6; possible D gene TRBD1, 6 bases. The CDR3 is 14 amino acids. V lost 2 bases to trimming and J lost 9 bases, with 11 bases between them. Germline CDR1 and CDR2: LGHDT and YNNKEL (reference sequence). In DNA, the CDR3 is TGTGCCAGCAGCCAACAGGGGTCGGCTTCACCCCTCCACTTT. Translated: CASSQQGSASPLHF.